These 8 T cell receptor beta chains originate from one sample sequenced in a study of beta chain features in type 1 diabetes. The investigators reverse transcribed all of the isolated RNA, so they sequenced expressed TCRB transcripts. Measured with immunoSEQ multiplex PCR; TCRdb has only the in-frame clones, and not every one. Of hundreds of thousands of clones in the sample, roughly 14% were seen once. The source material was naive CD4+ T cells from blood. Receptors originate from a man aged 30 to 39 in good health.

This clone was observed a handful of times. This chain uses TRBV9 with TRBJ2-3, with D unresolved. The CDR3 consists of 15 residues. Germline loops: CDR1 SGDLS, CDR2 YYNGEE. Between the trimmed V and J ends, which lost 0 bases and 1 base, there was a span of 9 bases. The CDR3 sequence is CASSVVDGGTDTQYF. In DNA form, the CDR3 reads TGTGCCAGCAGCGTAGTGGATGGGGGCACAGATACGCAGTATTTT. Using reference TRBV9 and TRBJ2-3 for the parts outside the CDR3, the full variable domain is DSGVTQTPKHLITATGQRVTLRCSPRSGDLSVYWYQQSLDQGLQFLIQYYNGEERAKGNILERFSAQQFPDLHSELNLSSLELGDSALYFCASSVVDGGTDTQYFGPGTRLTVL.

This clone was detected a few times. The chain has TRBV27 and TRBJ2-4; D tentatively fits TRBD1 or TRBD2 (5 bases each). CDR3 length: 15 amino acids. The V gene's germline CDR1 is MNHEY and CDR2 SMNVEV (reference sequence). V was trimmed by 4 bases and J by 8 bases, leaving 18 bases between them. The CDR3 is CASSSLRGSRDIQYF. For the CDR3, the DNA is TGTGCCAGCAGTTCGCTTCGGGGCTCAAGGGACATTCAGTACTTC.

The chain uses TRBV5-1 and TRBJ2-7, with 7 bases that match TRBD1. The CDR3 is 14 amino acids. CDR1 is SGHRS and CDR2 is YFSETQ in the germline V gene. With 6 bases clipped from V and 2 bases from J, the junction kept 8 bases outside the gene matches. For the CDR3, the DNA is TGCGCCAGCAACCCGACAGGGACCACCTACGAGCAGTACTTC. Its translation: CASNPTGTTYEQYF.

The rearrangement links TRBV9 to TRBJ2-5, with D unclear. Germline values: CDR1 SGDLS, CDR2 YYNGEE. Between the trimmed V and J ends, which lost 3 bases and 1 base, there was a span of 7 bases. This CDR3 region has 13 residues. This CDR3 reads CASSGLPQETQYF. The CDR3 DNA is TGTGCCAGCAGCGGCCTCCCCCAAGAGACCCAGTACTTC. The full variable domain, rest sourced from reference TRBV9 and TRBJ2-5, is DSGVTQTPKHLITATGQRVTLRCSPRSGDLSVYWYQQSLDQGLQFLIQYYNGEERAKGNILERFSAQQFPDLHSELNLSSLELGDSALYFCASSGLPQETQYFGPGTRLLVL.

The chain joins TRBV10-3 to TRBJ1-2; 7 nucleotides line up with TRBD1. There are 19 residues in the CDR3. V trimming: 3 bases; J trimming: 5 bases; junction bases outside the gene matches: 21. CDR1 is ENHRY and CDR2 is SYGVKD in the germline V gene. For the CDR3, the DNA is TGTGCCATCAGTGATTATGGCTTCGGGACCGGGACAGAAACGTATGGCTACACCTTC. Translating it yields CAISDYGFGTGTETYGYTF.

This clone was observed a single time. The chain employs TRBV9 and TRBJ1-1; 11 bases align to TRBD1. CDR1 and CDR2 (germline): SGDLS, YYNGEE. The CDR3 runs to 15 residues. V gave up 3 bases and J gave up 7 bases; unmatched junction bases: 8. CDR3 sequence reads: CASSGTGTGGGEAFF. CDR3 sequence (DNA): TGTGCCAGCAGCGGCACCGGGACAGGGGGTGGTGAAGCTTTCTTT.

The table lists this clone with a few counts. The rearrangement links TRBV9 to TRBJ1-6; tentative D call: TRBD1 (6 bases). Trimming stripped 4 bases from V and 2 bases from J, with 10 bases between. In germline, CDR1 is SGDLS, CDR2 YYNGEE. CDR3 length equals 15 residues. The CDR3 sequence is CASSRGGTYNSPLHF. The CDR3 DNA is TGTGCCAGCAGCAGAGGGGGAACCTATAATTCACCCCTCCACTTT.

This clone was seen only a few times. The chain combines TRBV14 with TRBJ2-3; 12 bases agree with TRBD2. The CDR3 consists of 13 residues. The V gene's germline CDR1 is SGHDN and CDR2 FVKESK. Losses at the gene ends were 8 bases for V and 5 bases for J; bases not matched to a gene: 2. CDR3 sequence (DNA): TGTGCCAGCCAACTAGCGGGAGGAGATACGCAGTATTTT. This translates into CASQLAGGDTQYF. The whole variable domain, remainder taken from reference TRBV14 and TRBJ2-3, is EAGVTQFPSHSVIEKGQTVTLRCDPISGHDNLYWYRRVMGKEIKFLLHFVKESKQDESGMPNNRFLAERTGGTYSTLKVQPAELEDSGVYFCASQLAGGDTQYFGPGTRLTVL.